This TCR beta chain derives from a study of blood T cell repertoires in COVID-19. Study-level background: In each case, the material was cDNA or gDNA derived from T cells, B-cell-depleted T cells, or PBMCs.

Produced via immunoSEQ multiplex PCR; TCRdb's table is partial and in-frame only. The table includes a few hundred thousand clones, about 81% detected once. Seattle-derived patients entered the study during active infection and were followed longitudinally. Germline V CDR1 and CDR2: SEHNR, FQNEAQ (reference sequence). The length of the CDR3 is 11 residues. Trimming cost V 5 bases and J 14 bases, with 13 bases left between them. This sequence originates from a woman in her seventies with COVID-19, enrolled during active disease. The specimen sequenced was peripheral blood. The chain has TRBV7-9 and TRBJ2-1; no clear D. The CDR3 spells CASSQLLEEFF. The CDR3 DNA reads as TGTGCCAGCAGCCAACTATTAGAGGAGTTCTTC.